Below, 10 T cell receptor beta chains from the same sample are listed, as sequenced in a study of lymphopenia after photon versus proton radiotherapy. The repertoire was sequenced with immunoSEQ multiplex PCR; TCRdb's copy has only in-frame clones and lacks some. The table records approximately 23,000 clones, about 89% of them present only once. Specimen: peripheral blood, collected from a patient treated with proton-based radiotherapy. These receptors were taken from a man older than 75 with esophageal cancer.

This clone occurred a few times. The V gene is TRBV14, the J gene TRBJ1-1, with D unresolved. Looked up from germline, CDR1 is SGHDN and CDR2 is FVKESK. V lost 1 base and J 1 base, leaving 7 bases between the germline ends. The CDR3 is 14 amino acids. In nucleotides, the CDR3 is TGTGCCAGCAGCCAAGGATCGAGGAACACTGAAGCTTTCTTT. This translates into CASSQGSRNTEAFF.

The chain recombines TRBV10-3 with TRBJ2-2, with TRBD2 as a possible D gene (5 bases). There are 18 residues in the CDR3. V was pared by 8 bases and J by 2 bases, with 24 bases between. CDR1 and CDR2 (germline): ENHRY, SYGVKD. DNA for the CDR3: TGTGCCATCGGTGGCCTAACACGGATCGGGGATAACACCGGGGAGCTGTTTTTT. It encodes CAIGGLTRIGDNTGELFF.

This clone occurred once. The chain has TRBV4-3 and TRBJ2-3; a possible D gene is TRBD1 (6 bases). Looked up from germline, CDR1 is LGHNA and CDR2 is YSLEER. The CDR3 length is 14 residues. Deletions cut 2 bases from V and 4 bases from J, with 10 bases between. CDR3 region: CASSQSKGADTQYF. The CDR3 DNA follows: TGCGCCAGCAGCCAAAGCAAGGGGGCAGATACGCAGTATTTT.

The chain employs TRBV2 and TRBJ1-3; D gene ambiguous. Deletions cut 7 bases from V and 2 bases from J, with 9 bases between. The germline V gene has CDR1 SNHLY and CDR2 FYNNEI. The CDR3 sequence is 13 residues long. This CDR3 reads CASNKGAGNTIYF. In nucleotides, the CDR3 is TGTGCCAGCAATAAGGGTGCTGGAAACACCATATATTTT.

The CDR3 region is CASSLSDSYEQYF. The DNA for the CDR3 is TGTGCCAGCAGTTTATCGGACAGTTACGAGCAGTACTTC. The chain recombines TRBV27 with TRBJ2-7; a weak D match, TRBD1 (6 bases). The CDR3 runs 13 residues. Germline V lookup: CDR1 MNHEY, CDR2 SMNVEV (reference sequence). The V and J ends lost 0 bases and 4 bases respectively, with 7 bases between them.

The V gene is TRBV5-6, the J gene TRBJ2-5; D possibly uses TRBD1 or TRBD2 (5 bases each). V lost 2 bases and J 5 bases, leaving 10 bases between the germline ends. CDR3 length: 13 amino acids. CDR1 is SGHDT and CDR2 is YYEEEE in the germline V gene. CDR3 loop: CASSFGTEETQYF. CDR3 nucleotide sequence: TGTGCCAGCAGCTTTGGGACGGAGGAGACCCAGTACTTC.

This rearrangement joins TRBV6-6 to TRBJ1-5, with TRBD1 identical over 7 bases. Germline lookup yields CDR1 MNHNY and CDR2 SVGAGI (reference sequence). This CDR3 is built from 14 residues. V lost 6 bases and J lost 6; bases outside the gene matches: 8. The CDR3 DNA follows: TGTGCCAGCAGGGAAGTAGGGGGCTTTCAGCCCCAGCATTTT. This sequence encodes CASREVGGFQPQHF.

The J gene is TRBJ2-7, the V gene TRBV20-1; D call uncertain. Trimming pared 3 bases from V and 3 bases from J, leaving 6 bases between. From germline, CDR1 is DFQATT and CDR2 SNEGSKA (reference sequence). The CDR3 is made up of 11 amino acids. The CDR3 DNA reads TGCAGTGCTAGTGAATACTACGAGCAGTACTTC. This translates into CSASEYYEQYF.

The chain is built from TRBV19 and TRBJ1-5; D call uncertain. V dropped 1 base and J dropped 7 bases, with 8 bases sitting between them. The CDR3 has 13 residues. The germline V gene encodes CDR1 LNHDA and CDR2 SQIVND (reference sequence). The CDR3: CASSIGRGQPQHF. The CDR3 coding sequence is TGTGCCAGTAGTATAGGACGAGGCCAGCCCCAGCATTTT.

The chain couples TRBV6-4 to TRBJ2-3, with TRBD2 identical over 7 bases. Trimming at V came to 3 bases and at J to 4 bases, leaving 4 bases not matched to a gene. The CDR3 runs 14 residues. Germline CDR1 MRHNA, CDR2 SNTAGT. DNA of the CDR3: TGTGCCAGCAGTGAGGCCCTAGCGGCAGATACGCAGTATTTT. It specifies CASSEALAADTQYF.